This TCR beta chain was observed in a study of cytomegalovirus exposure and HLA in healthy donors. Study-wide background: Findings of an earlier analysis included around 120 million unique TCR beta sequences from some 200 million T cells. Within an early data release were 85 million or so unique TCRs drawn from HLA-typed donors. Whole-study results and caveats: Cytomegalovirus-associated status was assigned to about 180 TCR beta chains. Rarity characterized most TCR sequences, yet some public TCRs appeared in many donors.

Amplification used 60 Vbeta primers and 13 Jbeta primers. TCRdb's table, derived via immunoSEQ multiplex PCR, lists solely in-frame clones and lacks some. The sample contains around 130,000 clones, about three quarters of which appear only once. The V gene's germline CDR1 is SGHDN and CDR2 FVKESK. With V trimmed by 3 bases and J by 6 bases, 8 bases remained unmatched. The CDR3 runs 15 residues. As for this clone: The antigen remains undetermined.

V gene TRBV14 combines with J gene TRBJ2-1; the match to TRBD2 covers 7 bases. This TCR came from a woman in her late teens or twenties in good health and CMV-seronegative. Sequencing used PBMCs. CDR3 loop: CASSQGPSGTNEQFF. The DNA of the CDR3 is TGTGCCAGCAGCCAGGGACCTAGCGGAACCAATGAGCAGTTCTTC.